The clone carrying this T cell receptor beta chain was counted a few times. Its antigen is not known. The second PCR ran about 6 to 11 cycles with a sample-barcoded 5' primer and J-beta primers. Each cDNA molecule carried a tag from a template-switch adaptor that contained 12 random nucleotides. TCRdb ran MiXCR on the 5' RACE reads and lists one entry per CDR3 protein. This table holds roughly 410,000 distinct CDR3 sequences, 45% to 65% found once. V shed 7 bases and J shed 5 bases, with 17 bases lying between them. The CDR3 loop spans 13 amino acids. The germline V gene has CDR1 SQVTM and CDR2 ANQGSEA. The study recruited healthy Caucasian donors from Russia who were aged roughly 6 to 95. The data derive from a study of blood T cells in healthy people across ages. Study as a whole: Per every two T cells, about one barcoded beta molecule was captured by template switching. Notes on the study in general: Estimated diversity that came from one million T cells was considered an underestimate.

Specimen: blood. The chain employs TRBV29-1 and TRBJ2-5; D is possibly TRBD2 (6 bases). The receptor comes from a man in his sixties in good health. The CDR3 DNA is TGCAGCGGGGGACTCCGGGGCCAGGAGACCCAGTACTTC. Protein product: CSGGLRGQETQYF.